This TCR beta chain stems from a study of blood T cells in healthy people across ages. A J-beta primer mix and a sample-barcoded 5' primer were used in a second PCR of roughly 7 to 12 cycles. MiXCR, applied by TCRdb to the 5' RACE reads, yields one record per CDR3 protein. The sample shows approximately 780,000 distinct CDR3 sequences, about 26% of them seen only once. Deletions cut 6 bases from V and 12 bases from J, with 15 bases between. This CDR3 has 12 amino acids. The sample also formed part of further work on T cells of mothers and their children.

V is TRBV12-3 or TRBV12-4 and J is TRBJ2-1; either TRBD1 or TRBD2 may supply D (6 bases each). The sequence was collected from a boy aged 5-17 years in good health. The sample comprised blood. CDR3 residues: CASSSWRGLQFF. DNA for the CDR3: TGTGCCAGCAGCTCCTGGAGGGGGTTGCAGTTCTTC.